This TCR beta chain was observed in a study of blood T cell repertoires in COVID-19. TCRdb's copy holds only in-frame clones and misses some; the assay was immunoSEQ multiplex PCR. The sample includes about 330,000 clones, approximately 88% of them seen just once. The CDR3 loop spans 23 amino acids. The V and J genes are TRBV21-1 and TRBJ1-6; TRBD1, the table's D call, was not compared with the DNA. TRBV21-1 corresponds to a pseudogene. This clonotype was sampled from a man aged 30-40 years who had recovered from COVID-19. Sample: PBMCs or T cells enriched from blood (not recorded which). This CDR3 is CASSPGGRVESPRPSSYNSPLHF. The CDR3 DNA reads as TGTGCCAGCAGCCCAGGGGGTAGGGTGGAATCCCCCAGACCCAGCTCCTATAATTCACCCCTCCACTTT.